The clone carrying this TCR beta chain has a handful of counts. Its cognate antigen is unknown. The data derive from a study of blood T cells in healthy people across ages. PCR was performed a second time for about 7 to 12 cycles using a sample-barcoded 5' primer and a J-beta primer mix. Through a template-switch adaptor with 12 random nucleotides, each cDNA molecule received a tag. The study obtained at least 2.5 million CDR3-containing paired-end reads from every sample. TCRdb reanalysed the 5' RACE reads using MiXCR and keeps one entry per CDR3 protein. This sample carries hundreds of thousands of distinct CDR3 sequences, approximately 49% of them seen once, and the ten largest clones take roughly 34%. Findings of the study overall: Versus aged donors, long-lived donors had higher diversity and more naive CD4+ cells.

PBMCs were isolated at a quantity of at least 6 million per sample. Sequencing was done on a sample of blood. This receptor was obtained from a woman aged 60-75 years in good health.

CDR3 sequence (DNA): TGTGCCAGTAGTATAGAAGCAGGTTCCTACGAGCAGTACTTC. Residues: CASSIEAGSYEQYF. The rearrangement uses TRBV19 and TRBJ2-7; no reliable D call. Germline-derived CDR1 and CDR2 are LNHDA and SQIVND (reference sequence). This CDR3 is 14 amino acids long. The V end lost 0 bases, the J end lost 1 base, and 7 bases lay between the germline ends. Looking up the rest from reference TRBV19 and TRBJ2-7 gives the full variable domain: DGGITQSPKYLFRKEGQNVTLSCEQNLNHDAMYWYRQDPGQGLRLIYYSQIVNDFQKGDIAEGYSVSREKKESFPLTVTSAQKNPTAFYLCASSIEAGSYEQYFGPGTRLTVT.